Below are 18 T cell receptor beta chains sequenced from a single sample in a study of CD8 T cells in Susac syndrome. cDNA came from about 0.46 to 1 ug RNA primed by random hexamers. TCRdb fed the immunoSEQ multiplex PCR reads into MiXCR, producing one record per CDR3 protein. The sample lists around 170,000 distinct CDR3 sequences; about 92% were seen once. What was sequenced was CD4+ T cells from PBMCs. The receptors originated from a human donor in good health.

This sequence joins TRBV28 and TRBJ1-2; D is unclear. V lost 3 bases and J lost 8, with 13 bases in between. Germline-derived CDR1 and CDR2 are MDHEN and SYDVKM. The CDR3 sequence is 13 residues long. CDR3 DNA: TGTGCCAGCAGTTTTGGCCATCTCGAGGGCTACACCTTC. Amino acid sequence: CASSFGHLEGYTF.

This clonotype was observed once. The V and J genes are TRBV5-6 and TRBJ2-7, with no clear D. The V and J ends lost 2 bases and 2 bases respectively, with 8 bases between them. The CDR3 extends over 13 amino acids. Germline-derived CDR1 and CDR2 are SGHDT and YYEEEE. This chain's CDR3 is CASSFTEPYEQYF. DNA of the CDR3: TGTGCCAGCAGCTTTACAGAACCCTACGAGCAGTACTTC.

The chain recombines TRBV28 with TRBJ2-1; D is undetermined. CDR3 length: 16 residues. Between the trimmed V and J ends, which lost 2 bases and 0 bases, there was a span of 11 bases. Germline V gives CDR1 MDHEN, CDR2 SYDVKM. CDR3 residues: CASSLIQAASYNEQFF. CDR3 nucleotide sequence: TGTGCCAGCAGTTTAATCCAGGCAGCCTCCTACAATGAGCAGTTCTTC.

This clonotype was recorded once. V and J are TRBV7-9 and TRBJ2-5; D not certain. Trimming cost V 1 base and J 4 bases, with 7 bases left between them. Germline CDR1 reads SEHNR; CDR2 reads FQNEAQ (reference sequence). The CDR3 spans 13 residues. The DNA of the CDR3 is TGTGCCAGCAGCTTAGAAGGACGAGAGACCCAGTACTTC. This codes for CASSLEGRETQYF.

This chain links TRBV2 with TRBJ1-2; unclear D gene. The CDR3 is made up of 12 amino acids. Germline lookup yields CDR1 SNHLY and CDR2 FYNNEI. V gave up 8 bases and J gave up 3 bases, with 10 bases separating them. The CDR3, as DNA: TGTGCCAGCGGTGGCAGCCACTATGGCTACACCTTC. Amino acids: CASGGSHYGYTF. The full variable domain, rest sourced from reference TRBV2 and TRBJ1-2, is EPEVTQTPSHQVTQMGQEVILRCVPISNHLYFYWYRQILGQKVEFLVSFYNNEISEKSEIFDDQFSVERPDGSNFTLKIRSTKLEDSAMYFCASGGSHYGYTFGSGTRLTVV.

This chain uses TRBV7-9 with TRBJ2-7; TRBD1 matches at 7 bases. J was trimmed by 7 bases and V by 3 bases; bases with no gene match: 3. The CDR3 extends over 12 amino acids. Germline lookup yields CDR1 SEHNR and CDR2 FQNEAQ (reference sequence). The CDR3 region has the DNA TGTGCCAGCAGCTTCGAGACAGGGGAGCAGTACTTC. Its translation: CASSFETGEQYF.

This chain joins TRBV7-9 and TRBJ2-5, with D perhaps TRBD2 (6 bases). V was cut by 5 bases and J by 5 bases, with 9 bases left in between. The CDR3 totals 12 residues. The germline CDR1 and CDR2 sequences are SEHNR and FQNEAQ (reference sequence). The CDR3 DNA follows: TGTGCCAGCAGCCCGGAGGGGGAGACCCAGTACTTC. Translation gives CASSPEGETQYF. Using reference TRBV7-9 and TRBJ2-5 for the parts outside the CDR3, the full variable domain is DTGVSQNPRHKITKRGQNVTFRCDPISEHNRLYWYRQTLGQGPEFLTYFQNEAQLEKSRLLSDRFSAERPKGSFSTLEIQRTEQGDSAMYLCASSPEGETQYFGPGTRLLVL.

The genes are TRBV7-2 and TRBJ2-7, with unresolved D. Germline assignment: CDR1 SGHTA and CDR2 FQGNSA. The CDR3 has 14 amino acids. Deletions cut 0 bases from V and 0 bases from J, with 6 bases between. CDR3 sequence: CASSLAGSSYEQYF. Here the CDR3 DNA reads TGTGCCAGCAGCTTAGCCGGAAGCTCCTACGAGCAGTACTTC.

This rearrangement joins TRBV20-1 to TRBJ2-2, with D unclear. CDR3 size: 11 residues. With 7 bases removed from V and 5 bases from J, the gap between germline ends came to 8 bases. In germline, CDR1 is DFQATT, CDR2 SNEGSKA (reference sequence). The CDR3 bases are TGCAGTGGCTCAAGAACCGGGGAGCTGTTTTTT. As protein: CSGSRTGELFF.

The chain employs TRBV21-1 and TRBJ2-5; the D call in the table, TRBD1, was not verified against the DNA. TRBV21-1 is listed as a pseudogene. This CDR3 is built from 16 residues. The CDR3 sequence is CASSKRPRGLRETQYF. CDR3 DNA sequence: TGTGCCAGCAGCAAACGGCCCAGGGGGCTCAGGGAGACCCAGTACTTC.

The sample holds one count of this clonotype. J is TRBJ2-2 and V is TRBV11-3; 8 bases match TRBD2. Germline trimming cut 5 bases from V and 6 bases from J; bases unmatched to any gene: 8. In germline, CDR1 is SGHNT, CDR2 YENEEA. This CDR3 comprises 15 residues. CDR3 sequence: CASSKGLEYAGELFF. CDR3 coding DNA: TGTGCCAGCAGCAAGGGACTAGAATACGCCGGGGAGCTGTTTTTT.

This clonotype was counted between two and nine times. The gene calls are TRBV19 and TRBJ1-5; D is undetermined. The CDR3 totals 13 residues. Trimming cost V 5 bases and J 2 bases, with 7 bases left between them. CDR1 LNHDA and CDR2 SQIVND come from the germline V gene (reference sequence). DNA for the CDR3: TGTGCCAGTAGTCCCCAAGGCAATCAGCCCCAGCATTTT. It specifies CASSPQGNQPQHF.

The V and J genes are TRBV4-2 and TRBJ1-2; D possibly corresponds to TRBD1 (5 bases). Germline lookup yields CDR1 LGHNA and CDR2 YNFKEQ. V lost 0 bases, J lost 7 bases, and 9 bases lay in between. This CDR3 is 13 amino acids long. In nucleotides, the CDR3 is TGTGCCAGCAGCCAAGATGTCGGGGGTGGCTACACCTTC. This encodes CASSQDVGGGYTF.

The chain links TRBV6-1 to TRBJ2-5; D is unclear. Trimming took off 2 bases at V and 4 bases at J, with 5 bases between the two ends. Germline CDR1 is MNHNS and CDR2 is SASEGT. The CDR3 covers 12 residues. The CDR3 DNA sequence: TGTGCCAGCAGTGAATGGGTAGAGACCCAGTACTTC. Its protein product is CASSEWVETQYF.

The gene calls are TRBV21-1 and TRBJ2-5; the table's D call, TRBD2, was not checked against the DNA. TRBV21-1 is given as a pseudogene. The CDR3 totals 11 residues. DNA of the CDR3: TGTGCCAGCCCAAGGAGGGAGACCCAGTACTTC. As protein: CASPRRETQYF.

The genes are TRBV20-1 and TRBJ1-6; tentatively, D is TRBD1 (6 bases). The CDR3 contains 16 residues. Germline V lookup: CDR1 DFQATT, CDR2 SNEGSKA (reference sequence). Trimming shortened V by 1 base and J by 0 bases, and 10 bases separated the two germline ends. The CDR3 spells CSARGGGGSYNSPLHF. In nucleotides, the CDR3 is TGCAGTGCTAGAGGGGGGGGCGGCTCCTATAATTCACCCCTCCACTTT.

This chain joins TRBV6-5 and TRBJ1-6, with D unclear. Per the germline V gene, CDR1 is MNHEY and CDR2 is SVGAGI. Trimming removed 0 bases from V and 3 bases from J, with 12 bases in between. CDR3 length: 17 residues. CDR3 sequence: CASSYSSTADYNSPLHF. CDR3 coding DNA: TGTGCCAGCAGTTACTCTAGTACAGCCGACTATAATTCACCCCTCCACTTT.

CDR3 protein: CASSLRGPYEQYF. CDR3 nucleotides: TGTGCCAGCTCACTTCGGGGTCCCTACGAGCAGTACTTC. This chain joins TRBV18 and TRBJ2-7, with D possibly TRBD2 on 5 matching bases. V lost 4 bases, J lost 2 bases, and 9 bases lay in between. The CDR3 length is 13 residues. Germline CDR1 and CDR2: KGHSH and LQKENI.